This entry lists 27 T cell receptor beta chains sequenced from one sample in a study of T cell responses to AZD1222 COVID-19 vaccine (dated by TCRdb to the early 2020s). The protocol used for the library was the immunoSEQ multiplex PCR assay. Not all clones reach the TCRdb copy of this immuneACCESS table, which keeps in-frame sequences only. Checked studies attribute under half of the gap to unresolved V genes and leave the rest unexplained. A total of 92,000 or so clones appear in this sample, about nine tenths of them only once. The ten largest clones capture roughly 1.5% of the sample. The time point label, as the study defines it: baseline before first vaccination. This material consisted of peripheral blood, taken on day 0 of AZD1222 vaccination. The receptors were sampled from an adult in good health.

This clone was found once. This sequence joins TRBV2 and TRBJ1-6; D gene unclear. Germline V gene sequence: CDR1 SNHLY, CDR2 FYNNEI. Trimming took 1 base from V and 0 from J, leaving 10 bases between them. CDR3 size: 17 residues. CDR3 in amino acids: CASSEVGMSSYNSPLHF. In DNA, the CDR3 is TGTGCCAGCAGTGAAGTGGGGATGAGCTCCTATAATTCACCCCTCCACTTT.

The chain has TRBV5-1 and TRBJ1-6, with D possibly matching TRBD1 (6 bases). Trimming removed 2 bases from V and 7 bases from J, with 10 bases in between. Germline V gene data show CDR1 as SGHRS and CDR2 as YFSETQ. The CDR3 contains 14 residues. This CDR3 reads CASSLGQQNSPLHF. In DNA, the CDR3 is TGCGCCAGCAGCTTAGGACAGCAAAATTCACCCCTCCACTTT.

For the CDR3, the DNA is TGCGCCAGCAGCCCGATGCTAGGCAGGGACACTGAAGCTTTCTTT. Translating gives CASSPMLGRDTEAFF. V and J are TRBV4-3 and TRBJ1-1; a possible D gene is TRBD1 (5 bases). The germline V gene encodes CDR1 LGHNA and CDR2 YSLEER. The CDR3 loop spans 15 amino acids. Trimming removed 4 bases from V and 3 bases from J, with 15 bases in between.

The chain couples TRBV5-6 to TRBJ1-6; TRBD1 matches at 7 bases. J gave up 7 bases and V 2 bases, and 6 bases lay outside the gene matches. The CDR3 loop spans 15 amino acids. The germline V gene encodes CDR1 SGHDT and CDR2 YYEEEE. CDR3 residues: CASSLPRQGNSPLHF. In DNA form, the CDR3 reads TGTGCCAGCAGCTTACCAAGACAGGGAAATTCACCCCTCCACTTT. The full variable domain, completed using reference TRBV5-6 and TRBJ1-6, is DAGVTQSPTHLIKTRGQQVTLRCSPKSGHDTVSWYQQALGQGPQFIFQYYEEEERQRGNFPDRFSGHQFPNYSSELNVNALLLGDSALYLCASSLPRQGNSPLHFGNGTRLTVT.

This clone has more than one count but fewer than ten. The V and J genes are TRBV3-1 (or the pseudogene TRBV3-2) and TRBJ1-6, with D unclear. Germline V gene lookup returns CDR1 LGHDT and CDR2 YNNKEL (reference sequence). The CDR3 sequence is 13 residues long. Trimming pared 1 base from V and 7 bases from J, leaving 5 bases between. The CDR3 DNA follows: TGTGCCAGCAGCCAAGTTGTCAATTCACCCCTCCACTTT. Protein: CASSQVVNSPLHF.

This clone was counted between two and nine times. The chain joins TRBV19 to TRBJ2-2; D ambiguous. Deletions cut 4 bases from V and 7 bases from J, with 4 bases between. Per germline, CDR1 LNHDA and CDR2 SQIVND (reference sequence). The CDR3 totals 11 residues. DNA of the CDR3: TGTGCCAGTAGTACGGGCGGGGAGCTGTTTTTT. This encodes CASSTGGELFF.

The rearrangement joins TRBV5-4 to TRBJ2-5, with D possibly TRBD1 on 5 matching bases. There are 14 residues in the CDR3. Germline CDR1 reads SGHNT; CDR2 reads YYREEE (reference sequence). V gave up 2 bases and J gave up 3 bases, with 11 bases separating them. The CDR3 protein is CASSLGREKETQYF. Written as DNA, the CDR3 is TGTGCCAGCAGCTTAGGCAGGGAAAAAGAGACCCAGTACTTC.

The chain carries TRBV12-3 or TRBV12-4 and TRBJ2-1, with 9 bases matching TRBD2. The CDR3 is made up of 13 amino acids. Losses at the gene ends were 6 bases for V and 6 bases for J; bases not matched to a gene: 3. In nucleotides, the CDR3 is TGTGCCAGCAGAGCGGGGGGAATCAATGAGCAGTTCTTC. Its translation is CASRAGGINEQFF.

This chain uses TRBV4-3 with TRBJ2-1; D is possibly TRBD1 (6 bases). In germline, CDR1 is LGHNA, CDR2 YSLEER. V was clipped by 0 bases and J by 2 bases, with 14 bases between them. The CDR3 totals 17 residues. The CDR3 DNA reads TGCGCCAGCAGCCAAGATTGGAGCAGGGGCACCTACAATGAGCAGTTCTTC. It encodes CASSQDWSRGTYNEQFF.

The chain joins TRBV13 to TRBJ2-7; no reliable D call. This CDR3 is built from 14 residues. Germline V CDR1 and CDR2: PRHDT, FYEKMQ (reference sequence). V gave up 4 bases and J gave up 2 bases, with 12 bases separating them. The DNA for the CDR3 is TGTGCCAGCAGCTCCCCCTTACAGACCTACGAGCAGTACTTC. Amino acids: CASSSPLQTYEQYF.

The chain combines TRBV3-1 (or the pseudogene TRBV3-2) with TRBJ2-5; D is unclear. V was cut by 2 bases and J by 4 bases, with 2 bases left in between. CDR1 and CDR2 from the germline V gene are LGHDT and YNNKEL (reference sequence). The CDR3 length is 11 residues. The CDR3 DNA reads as TGTGCCAGCAGCCAAACAGAGACCCAGTACTTC. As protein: CASSQTETQYF.

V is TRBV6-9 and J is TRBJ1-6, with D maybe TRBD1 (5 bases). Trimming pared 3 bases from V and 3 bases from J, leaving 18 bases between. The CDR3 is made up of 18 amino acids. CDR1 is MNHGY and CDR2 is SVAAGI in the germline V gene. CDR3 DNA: TGTGCCAGCAGTTACACCTACCGGGACGGCAGCTATAATTCACCCCTCCACTTT. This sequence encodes CASSYTYRDGSYNSPLHF.

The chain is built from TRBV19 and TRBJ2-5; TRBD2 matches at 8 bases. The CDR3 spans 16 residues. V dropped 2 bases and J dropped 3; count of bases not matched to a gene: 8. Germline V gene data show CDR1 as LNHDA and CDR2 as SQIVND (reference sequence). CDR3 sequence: CASSIRGGRTKETQYF. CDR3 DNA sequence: TGTGCCAGTAGTATACGGGGGGGGCGGACGAAAGAGACCCAGTACTTC.

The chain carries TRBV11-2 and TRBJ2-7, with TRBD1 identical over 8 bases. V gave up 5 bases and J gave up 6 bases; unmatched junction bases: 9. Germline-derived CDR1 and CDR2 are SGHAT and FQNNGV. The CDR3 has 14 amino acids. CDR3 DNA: TGTGCCAGCAGCCTGGGACAGGCAAGCAGCGAGCAGTACTTC. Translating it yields CASSLGQASSEQYF.

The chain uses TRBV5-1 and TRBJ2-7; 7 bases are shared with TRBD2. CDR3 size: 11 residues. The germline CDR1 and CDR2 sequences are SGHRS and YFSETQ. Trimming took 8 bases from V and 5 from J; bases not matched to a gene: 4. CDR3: CASRGGDEQYF. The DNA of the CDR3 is TGCGCCAGTCGTGGGGGGGACGAGCAGTACTTC.

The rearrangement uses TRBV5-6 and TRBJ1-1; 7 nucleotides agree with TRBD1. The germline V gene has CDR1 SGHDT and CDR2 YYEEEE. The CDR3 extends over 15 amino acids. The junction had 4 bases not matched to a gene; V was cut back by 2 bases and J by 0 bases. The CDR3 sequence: CASSLVGQVNTEAFF. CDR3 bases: TGTGCCAGCAGCTTAGTAGGACAGGTGAACACTGAAGCTTTCTTT.

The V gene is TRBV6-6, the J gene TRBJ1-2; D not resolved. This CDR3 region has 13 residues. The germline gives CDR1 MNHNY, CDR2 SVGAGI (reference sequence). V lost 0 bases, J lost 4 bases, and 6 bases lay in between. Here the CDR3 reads CASSYSQSYGYTF. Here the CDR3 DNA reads TGTGCCAGCAGTTACTCGCAGTCCTATGGCTACACCTTC.

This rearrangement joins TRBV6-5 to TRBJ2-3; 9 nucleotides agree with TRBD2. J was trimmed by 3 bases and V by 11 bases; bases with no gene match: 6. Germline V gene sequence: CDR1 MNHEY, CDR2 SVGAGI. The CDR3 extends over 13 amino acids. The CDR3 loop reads CAVRGGLTDTQYF. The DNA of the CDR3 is TGTGCCGTGCGGGGGGGCCTAACAGATACGCAGTATTTT.

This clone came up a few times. The CDR3, as DNA: TGTGCCAGTAGTGGACAGAACTATGGCTACACCTTC. It is translated as CASSGQNYGYTF. This chain uses TRBV19 with TRBJ1-2; tentative D call: TRBD1 (6 bases). Germline V gene lookup returns CDR1 LNHDA and CDR2 SQIVND (reference sequence). V lost 5 bases and J 2 bases, leaving 6 bases between the germline ends. This CDR3 is 12 amino acids long.

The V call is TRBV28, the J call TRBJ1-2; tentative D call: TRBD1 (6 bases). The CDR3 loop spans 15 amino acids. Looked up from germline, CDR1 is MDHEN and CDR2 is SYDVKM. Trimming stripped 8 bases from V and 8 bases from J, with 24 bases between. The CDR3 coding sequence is TGTGCCAGCGGAAACTTACAGGGCTACGGTCGGGGCTACACCTTC. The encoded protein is CASGNLQGYGRGYTF.

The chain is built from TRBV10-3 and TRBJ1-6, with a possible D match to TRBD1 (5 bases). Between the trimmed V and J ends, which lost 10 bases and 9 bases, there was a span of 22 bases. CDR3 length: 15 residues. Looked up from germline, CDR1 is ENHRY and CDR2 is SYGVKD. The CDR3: CATAPSGGAGSPLHF. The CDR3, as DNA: TGTGCCACCGCCCCCTCCGGGGGTGCGGGTTCACCCCTCCACTTT.

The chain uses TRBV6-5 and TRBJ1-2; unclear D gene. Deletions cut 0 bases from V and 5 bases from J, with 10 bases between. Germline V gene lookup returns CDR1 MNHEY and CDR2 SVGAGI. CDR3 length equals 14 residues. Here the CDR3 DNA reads TGTGCCAGCAGTTACTCGATTCAAGCTTATGGCTACACCTTC. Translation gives CASSYSIQAYGYTF.

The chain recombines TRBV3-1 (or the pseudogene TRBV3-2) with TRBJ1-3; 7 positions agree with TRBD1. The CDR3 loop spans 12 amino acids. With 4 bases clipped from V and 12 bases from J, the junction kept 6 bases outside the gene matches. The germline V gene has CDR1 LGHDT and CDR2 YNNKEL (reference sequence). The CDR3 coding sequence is TGTGCCAGCAGCCGGGGGACAGAACACATATATTTT. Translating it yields CASSRGTEHIYF.

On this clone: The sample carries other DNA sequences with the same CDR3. In nucleotides, the CDR3 is TGTGCCAGCAGCTTGCAGGGAAACACTGAAGCTTTCTTT. As protein: CASSLQGNTEAFF. V usage is TRBV5-8 and J usage is TRBJ1-1; TRBD1 might be the D (5 bases). The CDR3 loop spans 13 amino acids. CDR1 is SGHTS, CDR2 YDEGEE, per germline. Trimming removed 1 base from V and 2 bases from J, with 6 bases in between.

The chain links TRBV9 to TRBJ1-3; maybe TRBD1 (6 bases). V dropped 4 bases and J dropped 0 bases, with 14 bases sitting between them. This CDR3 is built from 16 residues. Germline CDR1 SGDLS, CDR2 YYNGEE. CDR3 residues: CASSSRQADSGNTIYF. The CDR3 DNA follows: TGTGCCAGCAGCTCCCGACAGGCAGACTCTGGAAACACCATATATTTT.

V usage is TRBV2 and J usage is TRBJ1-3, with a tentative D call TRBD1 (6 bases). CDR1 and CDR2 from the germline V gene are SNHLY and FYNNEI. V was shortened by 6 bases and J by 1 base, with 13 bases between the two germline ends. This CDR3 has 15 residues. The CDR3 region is CASSLQQGSGNTIYF. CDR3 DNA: TGTGCCAGCAGCCTCCAACAGGGATCTGGAAACACCATATATTTT.

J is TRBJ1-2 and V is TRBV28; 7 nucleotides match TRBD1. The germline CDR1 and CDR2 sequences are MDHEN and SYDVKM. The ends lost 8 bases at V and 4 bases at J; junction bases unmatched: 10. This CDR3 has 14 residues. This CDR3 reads CASLVGTAGYGYTF. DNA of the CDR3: TGTGCCAGCCTAGTAGGGACAGCTGGCTATGGCTACACCTTC.